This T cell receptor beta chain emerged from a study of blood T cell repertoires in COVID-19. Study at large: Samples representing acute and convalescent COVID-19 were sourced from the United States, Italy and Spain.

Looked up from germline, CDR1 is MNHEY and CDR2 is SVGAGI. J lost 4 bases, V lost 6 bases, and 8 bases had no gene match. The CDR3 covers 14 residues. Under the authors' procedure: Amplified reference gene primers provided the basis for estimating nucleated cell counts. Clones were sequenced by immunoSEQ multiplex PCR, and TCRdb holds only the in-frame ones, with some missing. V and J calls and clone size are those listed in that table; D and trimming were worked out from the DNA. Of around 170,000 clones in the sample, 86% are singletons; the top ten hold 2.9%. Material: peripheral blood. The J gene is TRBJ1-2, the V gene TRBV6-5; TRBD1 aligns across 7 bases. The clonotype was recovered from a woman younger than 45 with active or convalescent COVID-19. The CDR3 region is CASSQGVQFYGYTF. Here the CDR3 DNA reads TGTGCCAGCAGCCAGGGGGTCCAATTCTATGGCTACACCTTC.